The 15 T cell receptor beta chains below all came from one sample that was sequenced in a study of response to subunit inactivated influenza vaccine. In TCRdb, the RT-PCR reads were re-called with MiXCR into one record per CDR3 protein. The repertoire holds some 800,000 distinct CDR3 sequences, with 21% as singletons. Sample: PBMCs from blood, taken 5 days after vaccination. The receptors derive from a man over 45 who received an inactivated influenza vaccine.

This clonotype was seen a single time. The genes are TRBV18 and TRBJ2-3; D could derive from TRBD1 or TRBD2 (5 bases each). The V and J ends lost 0 bases and 2 bases respectively, with 9 bases between them. The length of the CDR3 is 15 residues. Germline CDR1 KGHSH, CDR2 LQKENI. The CDR3 DNA sequence: TGTGCCAGCTCACCACCGGGGGTATCCACAGATACGCAGTATTTT. It yields the protein CASSPPGVSTDTQYF.

V usage is TRBV20-1 and J usage is TRBJ1-1; D not resolved. The length of the CDR3 is 16 residues. V was cut by 0 bases and J by 1 base, with 15 bases left in between. The germline V gene encodes CDR1 DFQATT and CDR2 SNEGSKA (reference sequence). The CDR3 region is CSARDVERKGNTEAFF. The CDR3 bases are TGCAGTGCTAGAGATGTAGAGAGGAAAGGGAACACTGAAGCTTTCTTT.

The CDR3 sequence: CSVVSNGNTEAFF. The CDR3 bases are TGCAGCGTTGTTAGCAACGGTAACACTGAAGCTTTCTTT. The chain employs TRBV29-1 and TRBJ1-1; D is ambiguous. V shed 4 bases and J shed 2 bases, with 11 bases lying between them. Per germline, CDR1 SQVTM and CDR2 ANQGSEA. The CDR3 runs to 13 residues.

This clonotype was detected only a few times. CDR3 protein: CASSKSGGLGETQYF. CDR3 bases: TGTGCCAGCAGCAAGAGCGGGGGGCTAGGAGAGACCCAGTACTTC. V gene TRBV5-6 combines with J gene TRBJ2-5; TRBD2 agrees at 9 bases. The germline gives CDR1 SGHDT, CDR2 YYEEEE. The CDR3 extends over 15 amino acids. The V and J ends lost 4 bases and 4 bases, in that order; junction bases with no gene match: 8.

There are a few counts of this clonotype. The chain uses TRBV24-1 and TRBJ2-1, with TRBD2 identical over 15 bases. After removal of 4 bases from V and 7 bases from J, the junction contained 4 bases not matched to a gene. This CDR3 is built from 16 residues. Germline CDR1 is KGHDR and CDR2 is SFDVKD. The CDR3 loop reads CATSDPGLAGGNEQFF. The DNA of the CDR3 is TGTGCCACCAGTGACCCCGGACTAGCGGGGGGGAATGAGCAGTTCTTC.

Only one count was recorded for this clonotype. This rearrangement joins TRBV5-5 to TRBJ2-5, with TRBD1 as a possible D gene (6 bases). The CDR3 is 14 amino acids. Germline V lookup: CDR1 SGHKS, CDR2 YYEKEE (reference sequence). V lost 6 bases, J lost 1 base, and 13 bases lay in between. The CDR3 nucleotides read TGTGCCAGCAACTCCCAGGGGCGCCAAGAGACCCAGTACTTC. Translation gives CASNSQGRQETQYF.

The genes are TRBV7-2 and TRBJ2-1; 7 positions agree with TRBD2. V lost 2 bases to trimming and J lost 9 bases; unmatched junction nucleotides: 7. CDR1 and CDR2 (germline): SGHTA, FQGNSA. The CDR3 is made up of 14 amino acids. The CDR3 region has the DNA TGTGCCAGCAGCTTAAGCGGGATTTTGGCTGAGCAGTTCTTC. This translates into CASSLSGILAEQFF.

This chain joins TRBV12-3 or TRBV12-4 and TRBJ1-1; D not certain. The CDR3 length is 12 residues. Trimming stripped 2 bases from V and 4 bases from J, with 5 bases between. Here the CDR3 DNA reads TGTGCCAGCAGTTTACCTTCCACTGAAGCTTTCTTT. As protein: CASSLPSTEAFF.

The chain carries TRBV7-6 and TRBJ2-1, with D tentatively TRBD2 (5 bases). The V end lost 2 bases, the J end lost 0 bases, and 11 bases lay between the germline ends. The CDR3 totals 16 residues. Germline V gene sequence: CDR1 SGHVS, CDR2 FNYEAQ. The CDR3 DNA follows: TGTGCCAGCAGCTTATGGGAGAAGAGCTCCTACAATGAGCAGTTCTTC. It is translated as CASSLWEKSSYNEQFF.

In nucleotides, the CDR3 is TGTGCCAGCAGTTTGACAGGGAGTAATTCACCCCTCCACTTT. Translation gives CASSLTGSNSPLHF. The chain combines TRBV27 with TRBJ1-6; 7 bases are shared with TRBD1. Trimming took 3 bases from V and 6 from J; bases not matched to a gene: 2. From germline, CDR1 is MNHEY and CDR2 SMNVEV (reference sequence). This CDR3 contains 14 residues.

The chain couples TRBV11-2 to TRBJ2-4; the D gene is possibly TRBD2 (5 bases). Trimming removed 9 bases at V and 0 bases at J, with 18 bases between. Germline lookup yields CDR1 SGHAT and CDR2 FQNNGV. The CDR3 is 16 amino acids. Here the CDR3 DNA reads TGTGCCAGTAGGAGTTTGCGGGTCGAAGCCAAAAACATTCAGTACTTC. It specifies CASRSLRVEAKNIQYF.

V gene TRBV30 combines with J gene TRBJ1-4, with no clear D. This CDR3 comprises 16 residues. V gave up 0 bases and J gave up 4 bases, with 15 bases separating them. Germline CDR1 GTSNPN, CDR2 SVGIG (reference sequence). CDR3 protein: CAWSVLDSVLNEKLFF. The CDR3 DNA follows: TGTGCCTGGAGTGTATTGGATTCAGTCCTTAATGAAAAACTGTTTTTT. The full variable domain, completed using reference TRBV30 and TRBJ1-4, is SQTIHQWPATLVQPVGSPLSLECTVEGTSNPNLYWYRQAAGRGLQLLFYSVGIGQISSEVPQNLSASRPQDRQFILSSKKLLLSDSGFYLCAWSVLDSVLNEKLFFGSGTQLSVL.

This rearrangement joins TRBV5-1 to TRBJ2-1, with 10 bases lining up with TRBD1. The CDR3 has 16 amino acids. Trimming cost V 0 bases and J 8 bases; bases outside gene matches: 8. CDR1 SGHRS and CDR2 YFSETQ come from the germline V gene. The CDR3 reads CASSLDRDRGRYEQFF. CDR3 DNA sequence: TGCGCCAGCAGCTTGGACCGGGACAGGGGTAGGTATGAGCAGTTCTTC. Complete variable domain (other parts from reference TRBV5-1 and TRBJ2-1): KAGVTQTPRYLIKTRGQQVTLSCSPISGHRSVSWYQQTPGQGLQFLFEYFSETQRNKGNFPGRFSGRQFSNSRSEMNVSTLELGDSALYLCASSLDRDRGRYEQFFGPGTRLTVL.

The rearrangement uses TRBV9 and TRBJ1-3; D gene uncertain. CDR3 length equals 14 residues. The V end lost 4 bases, the J end lost 0 bases, and 8 bases lay between the germline ends. CDR1 is SGDLS, CDR2 YYNGEE, per germline. Here the CDR3 reads CASSPGYSGNTIYF. The CDR3 region has the DNA TGTGCCAGCAGCCCGGGTTACTCTGGAAACACCATATATTTT.

This clonotype was picked up a small number of times. J is TRBJ2-3 and V is TRBV5-1; 9 positions match TRBD2. The CDR3 runs to 20 residues. CDR1 and CDR2 (germline): SGHRS, YFSETQ. The ends lost 2 bases at V and 6 bases at J; junction bases unmatched: 22. The CDR3 spells CASSLRLHGRSGGSSDTQYF. Written as DNA, the CDR3 is TGCGCCAGCAGCTTACGACTCCATGGACGTAGCGGGGGATCCTCGGATACGCAGTATTTT.